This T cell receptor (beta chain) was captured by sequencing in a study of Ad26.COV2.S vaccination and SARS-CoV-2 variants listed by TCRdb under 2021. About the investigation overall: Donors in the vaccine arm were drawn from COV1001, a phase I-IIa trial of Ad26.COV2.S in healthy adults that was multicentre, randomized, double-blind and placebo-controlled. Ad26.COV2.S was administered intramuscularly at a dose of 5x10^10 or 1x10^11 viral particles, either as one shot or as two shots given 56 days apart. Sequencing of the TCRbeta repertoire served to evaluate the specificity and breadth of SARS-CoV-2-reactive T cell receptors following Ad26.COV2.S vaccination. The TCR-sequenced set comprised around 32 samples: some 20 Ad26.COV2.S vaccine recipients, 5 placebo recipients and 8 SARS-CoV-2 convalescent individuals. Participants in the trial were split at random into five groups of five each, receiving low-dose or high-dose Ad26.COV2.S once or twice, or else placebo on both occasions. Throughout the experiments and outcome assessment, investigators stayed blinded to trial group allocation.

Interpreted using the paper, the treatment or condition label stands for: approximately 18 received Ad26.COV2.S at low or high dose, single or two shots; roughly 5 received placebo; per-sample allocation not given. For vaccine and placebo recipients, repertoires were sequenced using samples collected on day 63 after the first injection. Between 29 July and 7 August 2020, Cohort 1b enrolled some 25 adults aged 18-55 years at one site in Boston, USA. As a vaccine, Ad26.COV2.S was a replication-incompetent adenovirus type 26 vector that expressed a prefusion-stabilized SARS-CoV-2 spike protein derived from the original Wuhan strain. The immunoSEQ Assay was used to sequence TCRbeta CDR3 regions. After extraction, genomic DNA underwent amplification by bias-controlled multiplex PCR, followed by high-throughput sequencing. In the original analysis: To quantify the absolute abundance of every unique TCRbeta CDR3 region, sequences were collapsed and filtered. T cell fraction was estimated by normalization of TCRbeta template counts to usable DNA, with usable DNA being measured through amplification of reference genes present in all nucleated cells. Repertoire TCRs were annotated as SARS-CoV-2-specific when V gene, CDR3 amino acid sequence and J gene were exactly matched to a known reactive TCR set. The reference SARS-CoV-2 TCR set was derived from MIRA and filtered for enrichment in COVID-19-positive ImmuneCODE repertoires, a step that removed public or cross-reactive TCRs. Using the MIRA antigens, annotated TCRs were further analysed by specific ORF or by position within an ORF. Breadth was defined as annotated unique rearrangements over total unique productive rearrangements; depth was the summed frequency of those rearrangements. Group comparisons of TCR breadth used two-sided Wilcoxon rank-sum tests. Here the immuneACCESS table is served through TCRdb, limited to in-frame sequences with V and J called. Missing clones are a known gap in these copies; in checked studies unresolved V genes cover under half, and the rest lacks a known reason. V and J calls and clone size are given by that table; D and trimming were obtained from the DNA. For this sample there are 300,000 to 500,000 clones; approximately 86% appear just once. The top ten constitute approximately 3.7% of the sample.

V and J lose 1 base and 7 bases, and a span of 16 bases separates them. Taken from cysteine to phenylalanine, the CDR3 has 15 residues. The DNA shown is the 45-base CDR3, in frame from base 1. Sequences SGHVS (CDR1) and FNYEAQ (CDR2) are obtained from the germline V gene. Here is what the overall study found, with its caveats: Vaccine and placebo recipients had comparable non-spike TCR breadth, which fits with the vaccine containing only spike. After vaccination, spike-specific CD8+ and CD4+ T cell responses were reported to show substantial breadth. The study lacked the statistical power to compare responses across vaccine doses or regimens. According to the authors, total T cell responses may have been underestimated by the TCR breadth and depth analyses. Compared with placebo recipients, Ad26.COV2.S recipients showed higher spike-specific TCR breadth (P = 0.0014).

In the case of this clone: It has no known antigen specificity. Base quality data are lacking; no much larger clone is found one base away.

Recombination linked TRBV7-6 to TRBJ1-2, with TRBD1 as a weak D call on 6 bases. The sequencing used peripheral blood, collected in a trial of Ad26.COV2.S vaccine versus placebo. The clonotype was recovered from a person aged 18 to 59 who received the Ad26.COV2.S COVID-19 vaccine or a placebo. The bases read TGTGCCAGCAGCTTAGTTGCAGGGGAAAGGGGTGGCTACACCTTC. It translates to CASSLVAGERGGYTF.